The present T cell receptor beta chain was sequenced within a study of shared clonotypes between healthy human individuals. Repertoires were generated with immunoSEQ multiplex PCR, while TCRdb's copy carries only in-frame clones and drops some. The table includes about 1.4 million clones, roughly 96% detected once. Germline trimming cut 4 bases from V and 6 bases from J; bases unmatched to any gene: 6. Germline CDR1 is SGHRS and CDR2 is YFSETQ. This CDR3 has 14 residues. This sequence joins TRBV5-1 and TRBJ1-4; 7 bases fit TRBD1. This clonotype originated in a man aged 25 to 40 in good health. Sequenced: naive CD4+ T cells sorted from blood. Subset described: CD45RA+ positively selected. The chain's CDR3 is CASSTDRADEKLFF. The DNA for the CDR3 is TGCGCCAGCAGCACCGACAGGGCGGATGAAAAACTGTTTTTT.